Below, 20 T cell receptor beta chains from the same sample are listed, as sequenced in a study of neurological immune-mediated disorders. MiXCR, applied by TCRdb to the 5' RACE reads, yields one record per CDR3 protein. Here the sample spans 65,000 to 90,000 distinct CDR3 sequences, 10% being singletons. Sequences were obtained from PBMCs. The source of these receptors is a man in his forties in good health.

This clonotype was found many times. The rearrangement joins TRBV5-1 to TRBJ2-1; tentative D call: TRBD2 (5 bases). The germline V gene encodes CDR1 SGHRS and CDR2 YFSETQ. Trimming stripped 2 bases from V and 0 bases from J, with 6 bases between. This CDR3 is 14 amino acids long. CDR3 region: CASSFGSSYNEQFF. The CDR3 nucleotides are TGCGCCAGCAGCTTTGGGAGCTCCTACAATGAGCAGTTCTTC.

The chain has TRBV5-1 and TRBJ2-3; D is ambiguous. V shed 2 bases and J shed 0 bases, with 7 bases lying between them. CDR3 length: 14 residues. Per germline, CDR1 SGHRS and CDR2 YFSETQ. CDR3 region: CASSFPDSTDTQYF. In DNA, the CDR3 is TGCGCCAGCAGCTTTCCGGACAGCACAGATACGCAGTATTTT. The complete variable domain, with remaining parts taken from reference TRBV5-1 and TRBJ2-3, reads KAGVTQTPRYLIKTRGQQVTLSCSPISGHRSVSWYQQTPGQGLQFLFEYFSETQRNKGNFPGRFSGRQFSNSRSEMNVSTLELGDSALYLCASSFPDSTDTQYFGPGTRLTVL.

This clonotype was seen at least ten times. This chain links TRBV7-9 with TRBJ1-2, with a weak D call TRBD1 (6 bases). There are 16 residues in the CDR3. V lost 5 bases, J lost 0 bases, and 16 bases lay in between. CDR1 SEHNR and CDR2 FQNEAQ come from the germline V gene (reference sequence). CDR3 DNA: TGTGCCAGCAGCATATCCGGCCACAGGGCTAACTATGGCTACACCTTC. It translates to CASSISGHRANYGYTF.

The sample holds many counts of this clonotype. The chain carries TRBV13 and TRBJ1-2; unclear D gene. The CDR3 is 17 residues long. The V and J ends lost 5 bases and 4 bases respectively, with 23 bases between them. Germline loops: CDR1 PRHDT, CDR2 FYEKMQ (reference sequence). CDR3 sequence (DNA): TGTGCCAGCAGCCCCGACACGGTGGCAGAAACGGGCTATGGCTACACCTTC. This codes for CASSPDTVAETGYGYTF.

This clonotype was found many times. The chain uses TRBV5-1 and TRBJ2-1; TRBD2 aligns across 7 bases. Germline CDR1 is SGHRS and CDR2 is YFSETQ. V dropped 0 bases and J dropped 5; count of bases not matched to a gene: 8. This CDR3 has 16 residues. The CDR3 coding sequence is TGCGCCAGCAGCTTGGCCGGGGGGAGGCCCAACAATGAGCAGTTCTTC. Translation: CASSLAGGRPNNEQFF.

At least ten counts were recorded for this clonotype. V gene TRBV7-9 combines with J gene TRBJ2-1; D perhaps matches TRBD2 (5 bases). The CDR3 sequence is 14 residues long. Trimming removed 0 bases from V and 4 bases from J, with 7 bases in between. CDR1 is SEHNR and CDR2 is FQNEAQ in the germline V gene (reference sequence). CDR3 residues: CASSLALVYNEQFF. CDR3 nucleotides: TGTGCCAGCAGCTTAGCACTAGTTTACAATGAGCAGTTCTTC.

This clonotype was counted many times. The rearrangement joins TRBV20-1 to TRBJ2-5; 15 nucleotides match TRBD2. The CDR3 sequence is 17 residues long. The germline V gene encodes CDR1 DFQATT and CDR2 SNEGSKA (reference sequence). Germline trimming cut 5 bases from V and 4 bases from J; bases unmatched to any gene: 11. The CDR3 is CSAEGLAGGPGRETQYF. As DNA, the CDR3 is TGCAGTGCTGAAGGACTAGCGGGAGGGCCGGGTCGAGAGACCCAGTACTTC.

This clonotype was seen at least ten times. The CDR3 loop is CASSPTQGSTGYGYTF. In nucleotides, the CDR3 is TGTGCCAGCTCACCAACTCAGGGATCTACGGGCTATGGCTACACCTTC. The rearrangement joins TRBV18 to TRBJ1-2, with D possibly TRBD1 on 5 matching bases. The CDR3 covers 16 residues. V was trimmed by 2 bases and J by 4 bases, leaving 17 bases between them. Germline-derived CDR1 and CDR2 are KGHSH and LQKENI.

This clonotype was observed at least ten times. The V call is TRBV29-1, the J call TRBJ2-3; possible D gene TRBD1, 5 bases. Germline loops: CDR1 SQVTM, CDR2 ANQGSEA. V lost 0 bases to trimming and J lost 2 bases, with 15 bases between them. CDR3 length: 16 residues. The CDR3 sequence: CSVEDPGQGHTDTQYF. The DNA for the CDR3 is TGCAGCGTTGAAGACCCAGGGCAGGGTCACACAGATACGCAGTATTTT.

This clonotype was counted at least ten times. The rearrangement joins TRBV6-5 to TRBJ2-2; no reliable D call. CDR1 and CDR2 (germline): MNHEY, SVGAGI. The CDR3 length is 14 residues. V was clipped by 2 bases and J by 4 bases, with 8 bases between them. The CDR3 coding sequence is TGTGCCAGCAGTTACGTTTCGGGCACCGGGGAGCTGTTTTTT. Protein product: CASSYVSGTGELFF.

This chain joins TRBV5-1 and TRBJ1-1; weak D call: TRBD1 (5 bases). This CDR3 is 14 amino acids long. V lost 0 bases, J lost 5 bases, and 11 bases lay in between. CDR1 and CDR2 (germline): SGHRS, YFSETQ. In nucleotides, the CDR3 is TGCGCCAGCAGCTTGGGGGGGGAGCGGACTGAAGCTTTCTTT. This translates into CASSLGGERTEAFF.

This clonotype was counted ten times or more. The gene calls are TRBV5-1 and TRBJ2-2; D might be TRBD2 (6 bases). The CDR3 has 15 residues. The germline CDR1 and CDR2 sequences are SGHRS and YFSETQ. V was pared by 2 bases and J by 0 bases, with 8 bases between. The CDR3 nucleotides read TGCGCCAGCAGCTTCCGGGAGCCGAACACCGGGGAGCTGTTTTTT. Amino acids: CASSFREPNTGELFF.

This clonotype has just a few counts. The chain has TRBV5-6 and TRBJ1-5; D may be TRBD1 (5 bases). Trimming cost V 2 bases and J 6 bases, with 15 bases left between them. The CDR3 has 15 amino acids. Germline CDR1 is SGHDT and CDR2 is YYEEEE. This chain's CDR3 is CASSLGDSLSQPQHF. CDR3 nucleotides: TGTGCCAGCAGCTTAGGAGACAGCTTGTCTCAGCCCCAGCATTTT.

This clonotype was counted ten times or more. The rearrangement links TRBV7-2 to TRBJ2-7, with 13 positions matching TRBD2. The trim removed 3 bases at V and 2 bases at J, leaving 4 bases unmatched. The CDR3 covers 16 residues. In germline, CDR1 is SGHTA, CDR2 FQGNSA. CDR3 region: CASSLILAGGAYEQYF. CDR3 sequence (DNA): TGTGCCAGCAGCTTGATACTAGCGGGGGGGGCCTACGAGCAGTACTTC.

This clonotype was seen ten or more times. The chain employs TRBV12-3 or TRBV12-4 and TRBJ2-7; 9 positions agree with TRBD1. CDR3 size: 15 residues. The ends lost 5 bases at V and 6 bases at J; junction bases unmatched: 11. Here the CDR3 DNA reads TGTGCCAGCAGTCCAATGGGACAGGGCTTGGGCGAGCAGTACTTC. It translates to CASSPMGQGLGEQYF.

On this clonotype: One junction end disagrees with the germline gene, perhaps due to a read error. The chain couples TRBV5-1 to TRBJ2-2, with D perhaps assigned TRBD1 or TRBD2 (5 bases each). This CDR3 comprises 13 residues. Germline-derived CDR1 and CDR2 are SGHRS and YFSETQ. For the CDR3, the DNA is TGCGCTAGCAGCTTGGTTGGGACCGGGGAGCTGCTTTTT. Protein sequence: CASSLVGTGELLF.

Details on this clonotype: A much larger clone sits a single nucleotide away, making a read error possible. V usage is TRBV5-6 and J usage is TRBJ2-6; D is perhaps TRBD1 (5 bases). This CDR3 spans 14 amino acids. Germline assignment: CDR1 SGHDT and CDR2 YYEEEE. Trimming removed 4 bases at V and 6 bases at J, with 11 bases between. The CDR3 sequence is CASSPGAVANVLTF. CDR3 coding DNA: TGTGCCAGCAGCCCTGGGGCTGTGGCCAACGTCCTGACTTTC.

This clonotype was picked up many times. J is TRBJ1-5 and V is TRBV20-1; D not resolved. The CDR3 contains 12 residues. Germline V gene lookup returns CDR1 DFQATT and CDR2 SNEGSKA (reference sequence). Trimming cost V 3 bases and J 4 bases, with 7 bases left between them. DNA of the CDR3: TGCAGTGCTAGTGAGGGAAATCAGCCCCAGCATTTT. This codes for CSASEGNQPQHF.

This clonotype has at least ten counts. The chain joins TRBV3-1 to TRBJ2-2, with D possibly TRBD2 on 6 matching bases. The germline V gene has CDR1 LGHDT and CDR2 YNNKEL (reference sequence). V lost 6 bases to trimming and J lost 5 bases, with 13 bases between them. This CDR3 contains 14 residues. The CDR3 here is CASRSLGGTGELFF. The DNA of the CDR3 is TGTGCCAGCAGATCTCTTGGGGGGACCGGGGAGCTGTTTTTT.

This clonotype was seen at least ten times. V is TRBV6-2 or TRBV6-3 and J is TRBJ2-2, with TRBD2 identical over 10 bases. From germline, CDR1 is MNHEY and CDR2 SVGEGT. The CDR3 has 15 amino acids. V was pared by 5 bases and J by 6 bases, with 6 bases of the junction left unmatched. This chain's CDR3 is CASSALGLAAGELFF. CDR3 nucleotides: TGTGCCAGCAGTGCCCTTGGACTAGCGGCCGGGGAGCTGTTTTTT.